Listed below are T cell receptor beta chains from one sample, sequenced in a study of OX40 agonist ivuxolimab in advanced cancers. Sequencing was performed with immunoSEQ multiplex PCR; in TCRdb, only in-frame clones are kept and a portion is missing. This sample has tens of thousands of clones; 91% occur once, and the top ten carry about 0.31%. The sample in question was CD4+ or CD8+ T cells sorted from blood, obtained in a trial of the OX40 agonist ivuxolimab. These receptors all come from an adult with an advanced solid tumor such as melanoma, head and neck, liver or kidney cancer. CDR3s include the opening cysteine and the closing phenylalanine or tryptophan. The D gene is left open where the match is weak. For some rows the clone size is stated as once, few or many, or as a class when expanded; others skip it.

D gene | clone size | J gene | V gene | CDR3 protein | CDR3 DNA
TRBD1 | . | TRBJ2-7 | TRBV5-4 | CASSLPGQGSSEQYF | TGTGCCAGCAGCTTACCGGGACAGGGTTCCTCCGAGCAGTACTTC
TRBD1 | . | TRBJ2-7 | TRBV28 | CASSNRGYYEQYF | TGTGCCAGCAGTAACAGGGGGTACTACGAGCAGTACTTC
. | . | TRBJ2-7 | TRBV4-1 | CASSQELGRFYEQYF | TGCGCCAGCAGCCAAGAATTGGGACGGTTCTACGAGCAGTACTTC
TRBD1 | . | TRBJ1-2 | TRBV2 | CASSRTGSNYGYTF | TGTGCCAGCAGTAGGACAGGGAGTAACTATGGCTACACCTTC
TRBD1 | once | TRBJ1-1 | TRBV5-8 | CASSKGQGVVLNTEAFF | TGTGCCAGCAGCAAGGGACAGGGGGTAGTTTTGAACACTGAAGCTTTCTTT
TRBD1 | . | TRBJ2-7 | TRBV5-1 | CASSSQGAPRYEQYF | TGCGCCAGCAGCTCCCAGGGGGCCCCTCGTTACGAGCAGTACTTC
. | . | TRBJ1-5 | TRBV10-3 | CAISEGQVQHF | TGTGCCATCAGTGAAGGGCAGGTCCAGCATTTT
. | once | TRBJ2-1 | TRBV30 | CAWSQGVSPYNEQFF | TGTGCCTGGAGTCAAGGGGTTTCACCCTACAATGAGCAGTTCTTC
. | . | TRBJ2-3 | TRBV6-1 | CASRNGLNRTDTQYF | TGTGCCAGCAGGAACGGACTAAACCGCACAGATACGCAGTATTTT
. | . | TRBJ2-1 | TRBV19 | CASSTPLTGRNEQFF | TGTGCCAGTAGTACGCCTTTGACTGGCCGCAATGAGCAGTTCTTC
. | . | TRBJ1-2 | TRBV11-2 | CASSLEGYGYTF | TGTGCCAGCAGCTTGGAAGGATATGGCTACACCTTC
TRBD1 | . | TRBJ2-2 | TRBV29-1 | CSVGTGNTGELFF | TGCAGCGTGGGGACAGGGAACACCGGGGAGCTGTTTTTT